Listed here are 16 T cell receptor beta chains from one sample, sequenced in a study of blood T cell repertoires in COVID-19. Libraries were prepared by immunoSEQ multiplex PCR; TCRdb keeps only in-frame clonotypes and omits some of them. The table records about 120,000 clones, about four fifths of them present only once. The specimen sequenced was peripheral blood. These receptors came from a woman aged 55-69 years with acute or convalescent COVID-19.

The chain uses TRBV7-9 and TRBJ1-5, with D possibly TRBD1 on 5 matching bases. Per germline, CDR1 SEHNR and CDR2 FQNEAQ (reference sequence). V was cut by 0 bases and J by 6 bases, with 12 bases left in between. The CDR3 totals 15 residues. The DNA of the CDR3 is TGTGCCAGCAGCTTAGCGGGGGAGGGGAGTCAGCCCCAGCATTTT. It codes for CASSLAGEGSQPQHF. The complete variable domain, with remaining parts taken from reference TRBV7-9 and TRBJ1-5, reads DTGVSQNPRHKITKRGQNVTFRCDPISEHNRLYWYRQTLGQGPEFLTYFQNEAQLEKSRLLSDRFSAERPKGSFSTLEIQRTEQGDSAMYLCASSLAGEGSQPQHFGDGTRLSIL.

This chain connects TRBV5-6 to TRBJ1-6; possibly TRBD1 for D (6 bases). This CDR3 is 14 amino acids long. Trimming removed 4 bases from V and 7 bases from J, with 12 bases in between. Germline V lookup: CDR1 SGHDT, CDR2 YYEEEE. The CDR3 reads CASSEGHLNSPLHF. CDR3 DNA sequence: TGTGCCAGCAGCGAGGGACACTTGAATTCACCCCTCCACTTT.

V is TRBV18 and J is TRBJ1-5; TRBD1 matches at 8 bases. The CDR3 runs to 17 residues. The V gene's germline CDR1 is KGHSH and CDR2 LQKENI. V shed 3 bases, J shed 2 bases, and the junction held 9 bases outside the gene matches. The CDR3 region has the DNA TGTGCCAGCTCACCTGCTCAGGGGGCTTATGGCAATCAGCCCCAGCATTTT. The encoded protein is CASSPAQGAYGNQPQHF.

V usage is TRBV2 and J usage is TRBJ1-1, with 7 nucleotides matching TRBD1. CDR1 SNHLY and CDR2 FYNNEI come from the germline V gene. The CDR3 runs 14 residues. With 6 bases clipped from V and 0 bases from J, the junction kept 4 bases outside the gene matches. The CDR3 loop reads CASRMTGMNTEAFF. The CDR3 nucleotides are TGTGCCAGCAGGATGACAGGGATGAACACTGAAGCTTTCTTT.

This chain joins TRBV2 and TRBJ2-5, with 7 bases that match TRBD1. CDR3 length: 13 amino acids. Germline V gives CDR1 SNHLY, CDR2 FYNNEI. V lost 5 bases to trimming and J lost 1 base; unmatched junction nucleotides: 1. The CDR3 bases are TGTGCCAGCAGTCAGGGGGTCCAAGAGACCCAGTACTTC. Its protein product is CASSQGVQETQYF.

The CDR3 region is CASRATTEDQPQHF. The CDR3 nucleotides are TGTGCCAGCAGGGCAACGACTGAAGATCAGCCCCAGCATTTT. V usage is TRBV2 and J usage is TRBJ1-5; D not resolved. Trimming removed 6 bases at V and 5 bases at J, with 14 bases between. Germline CDR1 SNHLY, CDR2 FYNNEI. This CDR3 spans 14 amino acids.

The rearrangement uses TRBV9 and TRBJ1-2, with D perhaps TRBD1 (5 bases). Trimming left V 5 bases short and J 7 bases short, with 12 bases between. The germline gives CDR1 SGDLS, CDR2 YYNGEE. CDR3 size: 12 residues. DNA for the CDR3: TGTGCCAGCAGAGATGGGAGGGGTGGCTACACCTTC. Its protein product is CASRDGRGGYTF.

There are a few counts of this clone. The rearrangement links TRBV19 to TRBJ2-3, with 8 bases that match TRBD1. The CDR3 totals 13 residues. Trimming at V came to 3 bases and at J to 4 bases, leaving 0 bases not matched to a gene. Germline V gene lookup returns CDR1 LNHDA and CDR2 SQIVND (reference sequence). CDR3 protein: CASSMGQADTQYF. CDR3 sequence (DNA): TGTGCCAGTAGTATGGGACAGGCAGATACGCAGTATTTT.

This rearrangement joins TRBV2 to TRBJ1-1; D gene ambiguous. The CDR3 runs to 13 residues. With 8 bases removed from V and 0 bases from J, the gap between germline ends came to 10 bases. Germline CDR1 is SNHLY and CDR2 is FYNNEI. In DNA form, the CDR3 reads TGTGCCAGCTTACAGAACATGAACACTGAAGCTTTCTTT. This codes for CASLQNMNTEAFF.

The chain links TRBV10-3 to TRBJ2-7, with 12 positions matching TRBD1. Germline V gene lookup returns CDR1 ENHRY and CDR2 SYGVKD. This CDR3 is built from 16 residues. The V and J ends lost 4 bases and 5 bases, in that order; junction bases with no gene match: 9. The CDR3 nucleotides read TGTGCCATCAGTGTAAGAGTGGGACAGGGGGCCCACGAGCAGTACTTC. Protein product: CAISVRVGQGAHEQYF.

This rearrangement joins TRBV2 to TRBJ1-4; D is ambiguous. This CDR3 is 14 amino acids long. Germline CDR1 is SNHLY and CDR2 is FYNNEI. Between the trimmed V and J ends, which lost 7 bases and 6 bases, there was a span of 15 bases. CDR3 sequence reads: CASTPVAGDEKLFF. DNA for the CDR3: TGTGCCAGCACCCCGGTGGCCGGGGATGAAAAACTGTTTTTT.

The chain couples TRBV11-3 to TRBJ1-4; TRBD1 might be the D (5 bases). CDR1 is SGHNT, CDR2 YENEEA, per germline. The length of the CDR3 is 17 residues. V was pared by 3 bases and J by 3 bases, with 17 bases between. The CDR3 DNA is TGTGCCAGCAGCTTGGGCCAGACAGTTGGGTCTAATGAAAAACTGTTTTTT. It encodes CASSLGQTVGSNEKLFF.

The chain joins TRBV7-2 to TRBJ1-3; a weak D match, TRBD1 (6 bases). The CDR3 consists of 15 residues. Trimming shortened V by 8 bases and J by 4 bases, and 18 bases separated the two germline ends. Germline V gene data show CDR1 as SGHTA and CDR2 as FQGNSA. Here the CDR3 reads CASSGQSGEGNTIYF. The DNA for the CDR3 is TGTGCCAGCTCCGGGCAGTCAGGGGAAGGAAACACCATATATTTT.

The CDR3 nucleotides are TGTGCCAGCAGTGACACATACCAAGAGACCCAGTACTTC. As protein: CASSDTYQETQYF. The V gene is TRBV6-1, the J gene TRBJ2-5; D gene unclear. The CDR3 length is 13 residues. V was clipped by 3 bases and J by 0 bases, with 5 bases between them. Germline V gene data show CDR1 as MNHNS and CDR2 as SASEGT.

CDR3 residues: CASSQDDRQGKGSQYF. CDR3 sequence (DNA): TGTGCCAGCAGCCAAGATGATCGGCAGGGTAAAGGCTCGCAGTACTTC. J is TRBJ2-7 and V is TRBV4-2; tentative D call: TRBD1 (5 bases). Germline V gives CDR1 LGHNA, CDR2 YNFKEQ. The CDR3 length is 16 residues. Deletions cut 0 bases from V and 9 bases from J, with 21 bases between.

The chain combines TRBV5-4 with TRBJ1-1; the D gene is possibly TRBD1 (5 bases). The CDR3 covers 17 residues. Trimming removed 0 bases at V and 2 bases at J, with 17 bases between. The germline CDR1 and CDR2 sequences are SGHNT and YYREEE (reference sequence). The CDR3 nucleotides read TGTGCCAGCAGCTTGGGTGGGGCAAGCAGGTCTAACACTGAAGCTTTCTTT. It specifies CASSLGGASRSNTEAFF.